These T cell receptor beta chains were read from a single sample in a study of blood T cell repertoires in COVID-19. Here immunoSEQ multiplex PCR was the method, and the copy in TCRdb shows in-frame clones only, minus some. Of under 85,000 clones in the sample, more than 75% were seen once. Sequencing was performed on peripheral blood. These receptors all come from a middle-aged man with COVID-19, enrolled during active disease. Both conserved end residues are trimmed from each CDR3. A D gene is named only where the DNA matches it firmly.

v_call,j_call,d_call,cdr3_aa
TRBV13,TRBJ1-2,NA,ASSPRANYGYT
TRBV10-1,TRBJ2-2,NA,ASSVLQGAGELF
TRBV7-7,TRBJ2-1,NA,ASSSGNNNEQF
TRBV10-3,TRBJ2-7,NA,AISESIDTYH
TRBV6-6,TRBJ2-7,TRBD1,ASSFQGQIAYEQY
TRBV5-1,TRBJ1-3,TRBD1,ASSPRDSSNTIY
TRBV5-1,TRBJ2-7,TRBD1,ASSQGQGLHEQY
TRBV6-1,TRBJ1-2,NA,ASSAKMGGSPNYGYT
TRBV6-1,TRBJ1-1,NA,ASSEKPTRQKTF
TRBV6-5,TRBJ1-6,NA,ASSRRGENNSPLH
TRBV2,TRBJ2-3,TRBD2,ASKASGGSISTDTQY
TRBV27,TRBJ2-1,NA,ASRRSGIGEQF
TRBV28,TRBJ2-3,TRBD2,ASGGGTDTQY
TRBV7-8,TRBJ2-1,TRBD2,ASSSSGGTYNEQF
TRBV5-1,TRBJ2-7,NA,ASSGGLRGQY
TRBV19,TRBJ1-5,NA,ASSMAGGFNQPQH
TRBV3-1/TRBV3-2,TRBJ1-2,TRBD1,ASSQQGVLYGYT
TRBV30,TRBJ2-1,NA,AWSKRNQREVF
TRBV28,TRBJ2-7,TRBD2,ASSLFGGDSYEQY
TRBV21-1,TRBJ1-2,NA,ASSKAGGGPPDGYT
TRBV30,TRBJ2-4,TRBD1,AWSIRGQGIQY
TRBV19,TRBJ1-2,NA,ASTKGGIGWGYT
TRBV5-4,TRBJ1-2,NA,ASSLGQLGGYT
TRBV19,TRBJ1-6,NA,ASKRYNSPLH
TRBV3-1/TRBV3-2,TRBJ1-4,NA,ASSPAGEKLF
TRBV6-5,TRBJ2-7,NA,ASIPRGRYEQY
TRBV30,TRBJ2-2,NA,AWSVGISWNTGELF
TRBV19,TRBJ1-4,NA,ASSSLQGDEKLF
TRBV5-1,TRBJ2-5,TRBD2,ASSLSSGYQETQY
TRBV10-3,TRBJ2-3,TRBD2,AISESLAGGPGDTQY
TRBV11-2,TRBJ1-6,NA,ASNNGGEGSPLH
TRBV28,TRBJ2-7,TRBD1,ASSHSGTGTYEQY
TRBV6-5,TRBJ2-1,NA,ASIPFRGALNEQF
TRBV5-4,TRBJ2-7,NA,ASSLGAGEAYEQY
TRBV4-2,TRBJ1-1,NA,ASSQALAADRNTEAF
TRBV7-9,TRBJ2-7,NA,ASSQDRAQY
TRBV7-9,TRBJ2-5,TRBD1,ASSLVGTVDETQY
TRBV4-2,TRBJ2-2,NA,ASSLPDAAMYTGELF
TRBV11-2,TRBJ1-1,NA,ASSLFQGGTTEAF